This entry lists 17 T cell receptor beta chains sequenced from one sample in a study of vaccination and CD4 T cells after COVID-19. Treatment denoted: approximately 10-day PBMC culture with coronavirus spike peptide pools or control peptides (ViraFEST assay). The Oncomine TCR Beta short-read assay generated sequence data from the DNA of cultured CD4+ T cells. TCRdb reprocessed the PCR reads via MiXCR and lists one record per CDR3 protein. In the table there are 20,000 to 25,000 distinct CDR3 sequences, approximately 67% of which are singletons. Their antigens are not known. This specimen was CD4+ T cells from blood, cultured in vitro, taken after SARS-CoV-2 vaccination. These receptors originate from a human donor who received a COVID-19 vaccine.

The genes are TRBV30 and TRBJ1-3, with 7 positions matching TRBD1. Germline-derived CDR1 and CDR2 are GTSNPN and SVGIG (reference sequence). The CDR3 contains 13 residues. After removal of 4 bases from V and 3 bases from J, the junction contained 3 bases not matched to a gene. The CDR3 is CAWTHRGGNTIYF. The DNA of the CDR3 is TGTGCCTGGACCCACAGGGGTGGAAACACCATATATTTT. The complete variable domain, with remaining parts taken from reference TRBV30 and TRBJ1-3, reads SQTIHQWPATLVQPVGSPLSLECTVEGTSNPNLYWYRQAAGRGLQLLFYSVGIGQISSEVPQNLSASRPQDRQFILSSKKLLLSDSGFYLCAWTHRGGNTIYFGEGSWLTVV.

The rearrangement joins TRBV6-1 to TRBJ2-7; 12 nucleotides agree with TRBD1. CDR1 and CDR2 (germline): MNHNS, SASEGT. The CDR3 is made up of 15 amino acids. Trimming at V came to 6 bases and at J to 4 bases, leaving 7 bases not matched to a gene. CDR3 protein: CASSSRDRGRYEQYF. DNA for the CDR3: TGTGCCAGCAGCAGCCGGGACAGGGGGCGTTACGAGCAGTACTTC.

This clonotype appeared a few times. The V call is TRBV19, the J call TRBJ1-5, with a possible D match to TRBD1 (6 bases). Germline V gives CDR1 LNHDA, CDR2 SQIVND (reference sequence). The CDR3 contains 14 residues. V lost 5 bases and J 3 bases, leaving 11 bases between the germline ends. CDR3 region: CASSPRTANQPQHF. In DNA form, the CDR3 reads TGTGCCAGTAGTCCCCGGACAGCCAATCAGCCCCAGCATTTT.

This chain joins TRBV7-2 and TRBJ2-5; D is possibly TRBD2 (5 bases). The germline V gene encodes CDR1 SGHTA and CDR2 FQGNSA. The CDR3 length is 15 residues. V was clipped by 1 base and J by 5 bases, with 14 bases between them. The CDR3 DNA reads TGTGCCAGCAGCTTAGAAGAGGGAACGTTTGAGACCCAGTACTTC. Its protein product is CASSLEEGTFETQYF.

This clonotype turned up a few times. This chain links TRBV12-3 or TRBV12-4 with TRBJ2-5; D not certain. There are 14 residues in the CDR3. Deletions cut 5 bases from V and 1 base from J, with 11 bases between. This CDR3 reads CASSPFRSQETQYF. CDR3 coding DNA: TGTGCCAGCAGTCCATTTCGATCCCAAGAGACCCAGTACTTC.

CDR3 DNA sequence: TGTGCCAGCAGCTCGAGATTCGGACAGCAGTACCAAGAGACCCAGTACTTC. This codes for CASSSRFGQQYQETQYF. The chain carries TRBV7-6 and TRBJ2-5, with a possible D match to TRBD1 (6 bases). This CDR3 has 17 amino acids. Trimming took off 4 bases at V and 0 bases at J, with 18 bases between the two ends. Germline CDR1 is SGHVS and CDR2 is FNYEAQ. Variable domain in full (rest from reference TRBV7-6 and TRBJ2-5): GAGVSQSPRYKVTKRGQDVALRCDPISGHVSLYWYRQALGQGPEFLTYFNYEAQQDKSGLPNDRFSAERPEGSISTLTIQRTEQRDSAMYRCASSSRFGQQYQETQYFGPGTRLLVL.

This chain joins TRBV7-2 and TRBJ1-2; 9 positions match TRBD1. With V trimmed by 3 bases and J by 0 bases, 2 bases remained unmatched. There are 15 residues in the CDR3. Germline CDR1 SGHTA, CDR2 FQGNSA. The CDR3 is CASSFRQGANYGYTF. CDR3 DNA: TGTGCCAGCAGCTTTCGACAGGGGGCTAACTATGGCTACACCTTC.

In DNA, the CDR3 is TGTGCCAGTAGTAGGGGAATAGCGGGGACTAGCACAGATACGCAGTATTTT. Protein product: CASSRGIAGTSTDTQYF. The gene calls are TRBV19 and TRBJ2-3; 8 bases are shared with TRBD2. J lost 0 bases, V lost 4 bases, and 9 bases had no gene match. The CDR3 length is 17 residues. Germline assignment: CDR1 LNHDA and CDR2 SQIVND (reference sequence).

This clonotype was recorded once. The genes are TRBV12-3 or TRBV12-4 and TRBJ2-3, with 7 bases that match TRBD1. The CDR3 totals 16 residues. The ends lost 6 bases at V and 2 bases at J; junction bases unmatched: 11. The CDR3 reads CASSSRGGRSTDTQYF. The DNA of the CDR3 is TGTGCCAGCAGCTCGAGAGGGGGCCGCTCCACAGATACGCAGTATTTT.

J is TRBJ2-3 and V is TRBV2, with D perhaps assigned TRBD1 or TRBD2 (6 bases each). Germline assignment: CDR1 SNHLY and CDR2 FYNNEI. The CDR3 contains 14 residues. V was pared by 9 bases and J by 3 bases, with 16 bases between. The CDR3 DNA reads as TGTGCCAGTACGCGGGACAAAGAAACAGATACGCAGTATTTT. Translating gives CASTRDKETDTQYF.

This chain joins TRBV27 and TRBJ1-6; 9 bases map to TRBD1. This CDR3 spans 15 amino acids. J was trimmed by 7 bases and V by 6 bases; bases with no gene match: 7. Looked up from germline, CDR1 is MNHEY and CDR2 is SMNVEV (reference sequence). The CDR3 sequence is CASRWTGAGNSPLHF. CDR3 bases: TGTGCCAGCAGATGGACAGGGGCTGGGAATTCACCCCTCCACTTT.

In its sample, this clonotype was seen a few times. J is TRBJ2-3 and V is TRBV20-1; 8 bases fit TRBD1. V shed 0 bases and J 6 bases; nucleotides not matched to a gene: 5. The CDR3 length is 14 residues. Germline V gives CDR1 DFQATT, CDR2 SNEGSKA (reference sequence). CDR3 sequence: CSARDRGRGDTQYF. The CDR3 DNA reads TGCAGTGCTAGAGACAGGGGGCGCGGGGATACGCAGTATTTT.

This chain connects TRBV24-1 to TRBJ2-3; 7 bases align to TRBD1. The CDR3 runs to 18 residues. V lost 4 bases and J lost 0; bases outside the gene matches: 12. CDR1 is KGHDR, CDR2 SFDVKD, per germline. CDR3 in amino acids: CATSDPGTEFSSTDTQYF. The DNA of the CDR3 is TGTGCCACCAGTGACCCCGGGACAGAATTTTCTAGCACAGATACGCAGTATTTT.

The rearrangement links TRBV6-5 to TRBJ1-2; 11 bases are a match to TRBD1. V trimming: 0 bases; J trimming: 8 bases; junction bases outside the gene matches: 2. Germline V gene sequence: CDR1 MNHEY, CDR2 SVGAGI. This CDR3 contains 14 residues. For the CDR3, the DNA is TGTGCCAGCAGTTACTCGGACAGGGGGCGAGGCTACACCTTC. Its translation: CASSYSDRGRGYTF.

V is TRBV7-3 and J is TRBJ2-3; TRBD2 matches 8 bases. The J segment lost 7 bases and the V segment lost 2 bases, leaving 5 bases of the junction unmatched. This CDR3 is built from 14 residues. The V gene's germline CDR1 is SGHTA and CDR2 FQGTGA. The CDR3 loop reads CASSLDSGANTQYF. The CDR3 DNA sequence: TGTGCCAGCAGCTTAGATAGCGGGGCAAATACGCAGTATTTT. The full variable domain, in which reference TRBV7-3 and TRBJ2-3 provide the parts outside the CDR3, is GAGVSQTPSNKVTEKGKYVELRCDPISGHTALYWYRQSLGQGPEFLIYFQGTGAADDSGLPNDRFFAVRPEGSVSTLKIQRTERGDSAVYLCASSLDSGANTQYFGPGTRLTVL.

This clonotype has just a few counts. The chain is built from TRBV19 and TRBJ1-2; 7 bases are shared with TRBD1. After removal of 6 bases from V and 4 bases from J, the junction contained 5 bases not matched to a gene. This CDR3 is built from 13 residues. CDR1 and CDR2 from the germline V gene are LNHDA and SQIVND (reference sequence). CDR3 protein: CASRDQGVYGYTF. Written as DNA, the CDR3 is TGTGCCAGTAGAGACCAGGGGGTCTATGGCTACACCTTC.

The V call is TRBV20-1, the J call TRBJ2-7; 14 bases are shared with TRBD2. CDR1 and CDR2 from the germline V gene are DFQATT and SNEGSKA (reference sequence). J was trimmed by 3 bases and V by 5 bases; bases with no gene match: 6. The CDR3 is made up of 15 amino acids. The CDR3 coding sequence is TGCAGTGCTGCGCAAGGACTAGCGGGGGGCTACGAGCAGTACTTC. Translation: CSAAQGLAGGYEQYF.